Shown below are 26 T cell receptor beta chains from a single sample sequenced in a study of T cells after yellow fever vaccination. MiXCR, run by TCRdb on the 5' RACE reads, gives a single entry per CDR3 protein. The data contain tens of thousands of distinct CDR3 sequences, roughly 7.4% of them singletons. This material consisted of CD8+ T cells sorted from PBMCs, taken 15 days after the yellow fever booster vaccination. These receptors came from a man aged 25 to 40 who received the YFV17D yellow fever vaccine.

This clonotype was detected ten times or more. This chain links TRBV6-2 or TRBV6-3 with TRBJ2-1; D could derive from TRBD1 or TRBD2 (5 bases each). Trimming cost V 8 bases and J 8 bases, with 16 bases left between them. This CDR3 spans 13 amino acids. Looked up from germline, CDR1 is MNHEY and CDR2 is SVGEGT. This chain's CDR3 is CASLLVGRHEQFF. The CDR3 DNA reads TGTGCCAGCCTACTAGTGGGACGGCATGAGCAGTTCTTC.

As concerns this clonotype: A much larger clone lies a single base off, so this may be a read error. The chain carries TRBV4-3 and TRBJ2-3; unclear D gene. The CDR3 spans 15 residues. The germline gives CDR1 LGHNA, CDR2 YSLEER. The DNA of the CDR3 is TGCGCCAGCAGCCAAGCCATAGCCGGCACACATACGCAGTATTTT. It yields the protein CASSQAIAGTHTQYF.

The chain combines TRBV27 with TRBJ2-3; the D gene could be TRBD1 or TRBD2 (6 bases each). The CDR3 totals 14 residues. The germline V and J ends were trimmed by 5 bases and 7 bases, with 16 bases remaining between them. Germline CDR1 and CDR2: MNHEY and SMNVEV (reference sequence). DNA of the CDR3: TGTGCCAGCAGTCCGCAGGGGAGGTTGAATACGCAGTATTTT. Protein: CASSPQGRLNTQYF.

This clonotype was seen repeatedly, ten times or more. The genes are TRBV7-8 and TRBJ1-1; no clear D. This CDR3 spans 16 amino acids. Germline assignment: CDR1 SGHVS and CDR2 FQNEAQ. Trimming took 1 base from V and 4 from J, leaving 16 bases between them. The CDR3 protein is CASSLVPREGSTEAFF. In DNA form, the CDR3 reads TGTGCCAGCAGCTTAGTCCCACGGGAGGGTTCCACTGAAGCTTTCTTT. The whole variable domain, filled in from reference TRBV7-8 and TRBJ1-1, reads GAGVSQSPRYKVAKRGQDVALRCDPISGHVSLFWYQQALGQGPEFLTYFQNEAQLDKSGLPSDRFFAERPEGSVSTLKIQRTQQEDSAVYLCASSLVPREGSTEAFFGQGTRLTVV.

This clonotype has ten or more counts. The rearrangement uses TRBV11-3 and TRBJ1-1; D is unclear. Trimming stripped 3 bases from V and 2 bases from J, with 7 bases between. Looked up from germline, CDR1 is SGHNT and CDR2 is YENEEA. The CDR3 is made up of 13 amino acids. The CDR3 protein is CASSFSRNTEAFF. As DNA, the CDR3 is TGTGCCAGCAGCTTCAGCCGTAACACTGAAGCTTTCTTT. The full variable domain, in which reference TRBV11-3 and TRBJ1-1 provide the parts outside the CDR3, is EAGVVQSPRYKIIEKKQPVAFWCNPISGHNTLYWYLQNLGQGPELLIRYENEEAVDDSQLPKDRFSAERLKGVDSTLKIQPAELGDSAVYLCASSFSRNTEAFFGQGTRLTVV.

J is TRBJ2-3 and V is TRBV11-2, with D possibly being TRBD2 (5 bases). CDR3 length equals 14 residues. Trimming removed 5 bases from V and 2 bases from J, with 11 bases in between. CDR1 and CDR2 from the germline V gene are SGHAT and FQNNGV. In nucleotides, the CDR3 is TGTGCCAGCAGCCCGATAGCGATCACAGATACGCAGTATTTT. It encodes CASSPIAITDTQYF.

This clonotype was recorded at least ten times. V usage is TRBV7-2 and J usage is TRBJ2-7; D perhaps matches TRBD1 (5 bases). Per germline, CDR1 SGHTA and CDR2 FQGNSA. V gave up 5 bases and J gave up 1 base, with 9 bases separating them. The CDR3 totals 13 residues. The CDR3 DNA is TGTGCCAGCAGCCCGGACATATCCTACGAGCAGTACTTC. Translating it yields CASSPDISYEQYF.

This clonotype was detected ten times or more. The chain joins TRBV5-5 to TRBJ2-3; 9 positions agree with TRBD2. Losses at the gene ends were 4 bases for V and 6 bases for J; bases not matched to a gene: 18. This CDR3 has 18 residues. Germline CDR1 reads SGHKS; CDR2 reads YYEKEE (reference sequence). CDR3 protein: CASSLTSGPSSTTDTQYF. The CDR3 bases are TGTGCCAGCAGCCTTACTAGCGGGCCCTCTTCCACCACGGATACGCAGTATTTT. The variable domain in full, with the rest retrieved from reference TRBV5-5 and TRBJ2-3, is DAGVTQSPTHLIKTRGQQVTLRCSPISGHKSVSWYQQVLGQGPQFIFQYYEKEERGRGNFPDRFSARQFPNYSSELNVNALLLGDSALYLCASSLTSGPSSTTDTQYFGPGTRLTVL.

Ten or more counts support this clonotype. The V and J genes are TRBV7-2 and TRBJ2-1, with a tentative D call TRBD1 (5 bases). V lost 1 base, J lost 4 bases, and 17 bases lay in between. The CDR3 runs to 17 residues. Germline V CDR1 and CDR2: SGHTA, FQGNSA. The CDR3 DNA reads as TGTGCCAGCAGCTTAGGCCGGCAGGGTAGAACTTACAATGAGCAGTTCTTC. Its translation: CASSLGRQGRTYNEQFF.

This clonotype was observed at least ten times. The rearrangement uses TRBV20-1 and TRBJ2-2; 8 bases align to TRBD2. CDR3 length: 14 amino acids. Trimming at V came to 3 bases and at J to 3 bases, leaving 3 bases not matched to a gene. Germline values: CDR1 DFQATT, CDR2 SNEGSKA (reference sequence). CDR3 nucleotides: TGCAGTGCTAGTACGGGAGGGTACACCGGGGAGCTGTTTTTT. Protein: CSASTGGYTGELFF.

The V call is TRBV4-3, the J call TRBJ1-4; D is uncertain. V was pared by 0 bases and J by 0 bases, with 14 bases between. Germline assignment: CDR1 LGHNA and CDR2 YSLEER. CDR3 length equals 18 residues. The CDR3 loop reads CASSQDREGLATNEKLFF. In nucleotides, the CDR3 is TGCGCCAGCAGCCAAGATAGGGAAGGATTAGCAACTAATGAAAAACTGTTTTTT.

In its sample, this clonotype was seen many times. The rearrangement joins TRBV3-1 to TRBJ2-2; 12 bases fit TRBD2. CDR1 is LGHDT and CDR2 is YNNKEL in the germline V gene (reference sequence). V lost 2 bases and J lost 1; bases outside the gene matches: 5. This CDR3 spans 18 amino acids. The CDR3 loop is CASSQTGTSGLNTGELFF. The DNA for the CDR3 is TGTGCCAGCAGCCAAACCGGGACTAGCGGGTTGAACACCGGGGAGCTGTTTTTT.

In its sample, this clonotype was seen many times. The CDR3 region is CSVEGGLLGAVTVNEQFF. DNA of the CDR3: TGCAGCGTTGAAGGGGGCCTGCTTGGGGCAGTGACTGTGAATGAGCAGTTCTTC. The chain uses TRBV29-1 and TRBJ2-1; perhaps TRBD1 as D (5 bases). CDR1 is SQVTM, CDR2 ANQGSEA, per germline. CDR3 length: 18 amino acids. The V gene lost 1 base and the J gene lost 7 bases, with 26 bases spanning the gap.

This clonotype turned up a few times. This chain connects TRBV7-8 to TRBJ2-2; D possibly corresponds to TRBD2 (5 bases). Germline-derived CDR1 and CDR2 are SGHVS and FQNEAQ. Trimming removed 2 bases at V and 0 bases at J, with 10 bases between. This CDR3 has 16 amino acids. In nucleotides, the CDR3 is TGTGCCAGCAGCTTATATGTGGGAGCGAACACCGGGGAGCTGTTTTTT. Protein sequence: CASSLYVGANTGELFF. The whole variable domain, remainder taken from reference TRBV7-8 and TRBJ2-2, is GAGVSQSPRYKVAKRGQDVALRCDPISGHVSLFWYQQALGQGPEFLTYFQNEAQLDKSGLPSDRFFAERPEGSVSTLKIQRTQQEDSAVYLCASSLYVGANTGELFFGEGSRLTVL.

Comment on this clonotype: A much larger clonotype is one base distant, so this may be a read error. V and J are TRBV21-1 and TRBJ2-1. TRBV21-1 is marked as a pseudogene. The CDR3 totals 12 residues. The CDR3 nucleotides are TGTGCCAGCAGCGACGCAGAGAATGAGCAGTTCTTC. It yields the protein CASSDAENEQFF.

Ten or more counts support this clonotype. The J gene is TRBJ2-1, the V gene TRBV27; D uncertain. From germline, CDR1 is MNHEY and CDR2 SMNVEV (reference sequence). V was clipped by 6 bases and J by 10 bases, with 10 bases between them. CDR3 size: 11 residues. CDR3 residues: CASRHLGEQFF. Written as DNA, the CDR3 is TGTGCCAGCAGGCATCTGGGCGAGCAGTTCTTC.

The table lists this clonotype with many counts. The CDR3 DNA follows: TGTGCCAGCAGCCCGGGACTAGAGAATGCAGATACGCAGTATTTT. This translates into CASSPGLENADTQYF. V and J are TRBV6-4 and TRBJ2-3; TRBD2 agrees at 8 bases. The CDR3 totals 15 residues. Per germline, CDR1 MRHNA and CDR2 SNTAGT. The J segment lost 4 bases and the V segment lost 6 bases, leaving 9 bases of the junction unmatched.

This clonotype was counted ten times or more. The rearrangement links TRBV18 to TRBJ2-2; D remains ambiguous. Trimming cost V 2 bases and J 7 bases, with 5 bases left between them. The CDR3 has 12 amino acids. Per germline, CDR1 KGHSH and CDR2 LQKENI. CDR3 nucleotides: TGTGCCAGCTCACCAACAAACGGGGAGCTGTTTTTT. Translation: CASSPTNGELFF.

This clonotype was observed at least ten times. CDR3: CASGLVLAGYNEQFF. As DNA, the CDR3 is TGTGCTAGTGGTTTGGTCCTAGCGGGATACAATGAGCAGTTCTTC. V usage is TRBV12-5 and J usage is TRBJ2-1; the match to TRBD2 covers 9 bases. The CDR3 sequence is 15 residues long. J lost 4 bases, V lost 0 bases, and 1 base had no gene match. Germline V gene data show CDR1 as LGHNT and CDR2 as FRNRAP.

This clonotype occurred many times. The CDR3 DNA sequence: TGCAGCGTTGAAGATCGCGGGAGGGCCCCCGGGGAGCTGTTTTTT. This gives the protein CSVEDRGRAPGELFF. J is TRBJ2-2 and V is TRBV29-1; 9 bases are shared with TRBD2. The CDR3 consists of 15 residues. V was clipped by 0 bases and J by 6 bases; unmatched bases: 5. Germline CDR1 SQVTM, CDR2 ANQGSEA.

This clonotype was counted at least ten times. CDR3 residues: CASSHDGSARTDTQYF. The CDR3 bases are TGTGCCAGCAGCCACGACGGGAGCGCCCGCACAGATACGCAGTATTTT. V gene TRBV5-4 combines with J gene TRBJ2-3, with a tentative D call TRBD2 (6 bases). Trimming shortened V by 4 bases and J by 1 base, and 16 bases separated the two germline ends. Germline CDR1 and CDR2: SGHNT and YYREEE (reference sequence). CDR3 length: 16 amino acids.

Many counts were recorded for this clonotype. The chain combines TRBV20-1 with TRBJ2-2; 14 bases are shared with TRBD2. Germline CDR1 reads DFQATT; CDR2 reads SNEGSKA (reference sequence). V was clipped by 4 bases and J by 5 bases; unmatched bases: 6. The CDR3 loop spans 16 amino acids. In DNA form, the CDR3 reads TGCAGTGCTAAGGGACTAGCGGGAGTAGGGACCGGGGAGCTGTTTTTT. Its translation is CSAKGLAGVGTGELFF.

This clonotype was observed a few times. The chain employs TRBV7-9 and TRBJ2-5; 8 nucleotides agree with TRBD1. The CDR3 runs to 15 residues. Looked up from germline, CDR1 is SEHNR and CDR2 is FQNEAQ (reference sequence). With 5 bases clipped from V and 2 bases from J, the junction kept 7 bases outside the gene matches. CDR3 sequence reads: CASSAPRDRQETQYF. CDR3 nucleotides: TGTGCCAGCAGCGCCCCCAGGGACAGGCAAGAGACCCAGTACTTC.

This clonotype was recorded at least ten times. V usage is TRBV7-9 and J usage is TRBJ2-7, with 7 positions matching TRBD1. J was trimmed by 7 bases and V by 5 bases; bases with no gene match: 8. The CDR3 runs 13 residues. CDR1 and CDR2 (germline): SEHNR, FQNEAQ (reference sequence). CDR3 DNA sequence: TGTGCCAGCAGCGCGACAGGGTCCGGGGAGCAGTACTTC. It translates to CASSATGSGEQYF.

In this sample, this clonotype turned up many times. J is TRBJ1-1 and V is TRBV6-2 or TRBV6-3; no reliable D call. There are 13 residues in the CDR3. The germline V and J ends were trimmed by 0 bases and 3 bases, with 5 bases remaining between them. In germline, CDR1 is MNHEY, CDR2 SVGEGT. The CDR3 sequence is CASSYSDYTEAFF. In DNA form, the CDR3 reads TGTGCCAGCAGTTACTCGGATTACACTGAAGCTTTCTTT.

The rearrangement links TRBV15 to TRBJ2-3; D tentatively fits TRBD1 or TRBD2 (5 bases each). Germline CDR1 and CDR2: LNHNV and YYDKDF (reference sequence). The CDR3 length is 15 residues. The V gene lost 8 bases and the J gene lost 2 bases, with 17 bases spanning the gap. For the CDR3, the DNA is TGTGCCACCGGGGGTCCGGGACCCGTCACAGATACGCAGTATTTT. It translates to CATGGPGPVTDTQYF.